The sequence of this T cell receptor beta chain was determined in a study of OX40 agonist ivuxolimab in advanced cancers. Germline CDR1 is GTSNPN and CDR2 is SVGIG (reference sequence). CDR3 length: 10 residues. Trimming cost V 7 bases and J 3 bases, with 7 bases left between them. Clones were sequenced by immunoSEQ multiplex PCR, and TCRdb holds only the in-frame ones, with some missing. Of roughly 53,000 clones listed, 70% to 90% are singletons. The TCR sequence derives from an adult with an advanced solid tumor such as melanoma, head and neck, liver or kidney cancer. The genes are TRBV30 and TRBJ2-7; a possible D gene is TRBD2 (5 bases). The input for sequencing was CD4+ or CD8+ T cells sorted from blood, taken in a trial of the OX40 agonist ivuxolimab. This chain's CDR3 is CASGIYEQYF. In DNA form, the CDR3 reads TGTGCCTCGGGGATCTACGAGCAGTACTTC.